The rows below give T cell receptor beta chains drawn from one sample of a study of T cell responses to AZD1222 COVID-19 vaccine. The data were produced by immunoSEQ multiplex PCR, yet TCRdb's version contains in-frame clones alone and is incomplete. The sample has approximately 300,000 clones, about 94% seen once. This material consisted of peripheral blood, taken 28 days after the second AZD1222 dose. These TCRs come from an adult who received the AZD1222 COVID-19 vaccine. Both conserved end residues are part of each CDR3. A D gene is named only where the DNA matches it firmly. Rows give clone size only sometimes, using once, few, many, or a class for an expanded clone.

clone_size: -
d_call: TRBD1
j_call: TRBJ2-7
v_call: TRBV2
cdr3_nt: TGTGCCAGCAGTGGGCAGGGGGTCTACGAGCAGTACTTC
cdr3_aa: CASSGQGVYEQYF

clone_size: -
d_call: TRBD1
j_call: TRBJ1-4
v_call: TRBV9
cdr3_nt: TGTGCCAGCAGCGTAGAGGGGGCAGGTCCATTCGGGGAAAAACTGTTTTTT
cdr3_aa: CASSVEGAGPFGEKLFF

clone_size: -
d_call: -
j_call: TRBJ2-7
v_call: TRBV6-5
cdr3_nt: TGTGCCAGCAAACTGGGGGCAGGCGTTGACTACGAGCAGTACTTC
cdr3_aa: CASKLGAGVDYEQYF

clone_size: -
d_call: -
j_call: TRBJ1-3
v_call: TRBV9
cdr3_nt: TGTGCCAGCAGCGTAGGAAAGAGGAACACCATATATTTT
cdr3_aa: CASSVGKRNTIYF

clone_size: -
d_call: -
j_call: TRBJ1-4
v_call: TRBV2
cdr3_nt: TGTGCCAGCAGTGATGGGGGACAATTTAATGAAAAACTGTTTTTT
cdr3_aa: CASSDGGQFNEKLFF

clone_size: once
d_call: TRBD2
j_call: TRBJ2-2
v_call: TRBV4-3
cdr3_nt: TGCGCCAGCAGCAGAGCGAACCGGGAGGCAACCGGGGAGCTGTTTTTT
cdr3_aa: CASSRANREATGELFF

clone_size: -
d_call: TRBD1
j_call: TRBJ2-7
v_call: TRBV28
cdr3_nt: TGTGCCAGCAGTTTATCCGGGACAGGGGACTACGAGCAGTACTTC
cdr3_aa: CASSLSGTGDYEQYF

clone_size: -
d_call: -
j_call: TRBJ2-2
v_call: TRBV3-1/TRBV3-2
cdr3_nt: TGTGCCAGCAGCAGGAACACCGGGGAGCTGTTTTTT
cdr3_aa: CASSRNTGELFF

clone_size: -
d_call: TRBD2
j_call: TRBJ2-1
v_call: TRBV10-3
cdr3_nt: TGTGCCATCAGTGTTGGACTAGCGATTGACTACAATGAGCAGTTCTTC
cdr3_aa: CAISVGLAIDYNEQFF

clone_size: -
d_call: -
j_call: TRBJ2-7
v_call: TRBV6-6
cdr3_nt: TGTGCCAGCAGTTACACCAAATACGAGCAGTACTTC
cdr3_aa: CASSYTKYEQYF

clone_size: -
d_call: -
j_call: TRBJ1-1
v_call: TRBV2
cdr3_nt: TGTGCCAGGGGGCAGAACACTGAAGCTTTCTTT
cdr3_aa: CARGQNTEAFF

clone_size: -
d_call: TRBD2
j_call: TRBJ2-7
v_call: TRBV24-1
cdr3_nt: TGTGCCACCAGTGATTCAGCCGCTGGACCAGGGCAGGGGACTAGCTTCTACGAGCAGTACTTC
cdr3_aa: CATSDSAAGPGQGTSFYEQYF

clone_size: -
d_call: TRBD1
j_call: TRBJ1-2
v_call: TRBV3-1/TRBV3-2
cdr3_nt: TGTGCCAGCAGCCCCACCGTCCCGGGACAGGGGGCGGGAGGCTACACCTTC
cdr3_aa: CASSPTVPGQGAGGYTF

clone_size: once
d_call: TRBD2
j_call: TRBJ2-1
v_call: TRBV7-9
cdr3_nt: TGTGCCAGCAGCCTACCCCCCAGACTAGCGGGAGTTAGGAATGAGCAGTTCTTC
cdr3_aa: CASSLPPRLAGVRNEQFF

clone_size: -
d_call: TRBD2
j_call: TRBJ2-2
v_call: TRBV10-3
cdr3_nt: TGTGCCATCAGTGAGGCGCTAGCGGGGCCCACCGGGGAGCTGTTTTTT
cdr3_aa: CAISEALAGPTGELFF

clone_size: -
d_call: -
j_call: TRBJ2-1
v_call: TRBV6-5
cdr3_nt: TGTGCCAGCAGTTACTCCCAGGAACCGTACAATGAGCAGTTCTTC
cdr3_aa: CASSYSQEPYNEQFF

clone_size: -
d_call: -
j_call: TRBJ1-5
v_call: TRBV21-1
cdr3_nt: TGTGCCAGCATCGACCGGGCGCCGGGAAGCAATCAGCCCCAGCATTTT
cdr3_aa: CASIDRAPGSNQPQHF

clone_size: -
d_call: -
j_call: TRBJ1-6
v_call: TRBV3-1/TRBV3-2
cdr3_nt: TGTGCCAGCAGCCATTATCTGGGACGCTTCGGGTCACCCCTCCACTTT
cdr3_aa: CASSHYLGRFGSPLHF

clone_size: -
d_call: -
j_call: TRBJ2-5
v_call: TRBV28
cdr3_nt: TGTGCCAGCAGTAGTACTCCGGGACCACGAGAGACCCAGTACTTC
cdr3_aa: CASSSTPGPRETQYF

clone_size: -
d_call: -
j_call: TRBJ2-1
v_call: TRBV28
cdr3_nt: TGTGCCAGCAGTTTAAACACAGGGAGGAGGGCAGGCAATGAGCAGTTCTTC
cdr3_aa: CASSLNTGRRAGNEQFF

clone_size: -
d_call: -
j_call: TRBJ2-7
v_call: TRBV28
cdr3_nt: TGTGCCAGCAGTTCCGGGACAACGAGCTCCTACGAGCAGTACTTC
cdr3_aa: CASSSGTTSSYEQYF

clone_size: -
d_call: -
j_call: TRBJ2-1
v_call: TRBV11-2
cdr3_nt: TGTGCCAGCAGCTTATCCCACCGGGGGAGCTCCTACAATGAGCAGTTCTTC
cdr3_aa: CASSLSHRGSSYNEQFF

clone_size: -
d_call: TRBD1
j_call: TRBJ1-2
v_call: TRBV5-1
cdr3_nt: TGCGCCAGCAGCACCCCCAGGGGGGACGGCTACACCTTC
cdr3_aa: CASSTPRGDGYTF

clone_size: -
d_call: -
j_call: TRBJ2-1
v_call: TRBV11-2
cdr3_nt: TGTGCCAGCGGGTTATCCCCTAGGGGTTACAATGAGCAGTTCTTC
cdr3_aa: CASGLSPRGYNEQFF

clone_size: -
d_call: -
j_call: TRBJ1-2
v_call: TRBV5-4
cdr3_nt: TGTGCCAGCCACAGGGAGGAGGATGGCTACACCTTC
cdr3_aa: CASHREEDGYTF

clone_size: -
d_call: TRBD1
j_call: TRBJ1-5
v_call: TRBV6-5
cdr3_nt: TGTGCCAGCAGGGCTGGACAGGGCCATCAGCCCCAGCATTTT
cdr3_aa: CASRAGQGHQPQHF

clone_size: -
d_call: TRBD1
j_call: TRBJ2-5
v_call: TRBV2
cdr3_nt: TGTGCCAGCAGTCCGGGACAGTACCAAGAGACCCAGTACTTC
cdr3_aa: CASSPGQYQETQYF

clone_size: -
d_call: -
j_call: TRBJ1-3
v_call: TRBV15
cdr3_nt: TGTGCCACCAGCAGAGGGCAACAGGGAAACACCATATATTTT
cdr3_aa: CATSRGQQGNTIYF